This entry features one T cell receptor (beta chain) sequence. Its antigen has not been determined. No base quality information exists; no much larger clone differs at one position. The CDR1 and CDR2 encoded by the germline V gene are MNHEY and SVGAGI. V and J are truncated by 2 bases and 6 bases respectively, leaving an intervening sequence of 11 bases. The CDR3 holds 14 amino acids from the cysteine to the phenylalanine. Of all the DNA, just the CDR3 is kept, 42 bases in frame from base 1. This specimen belongs to a study of CD8 T cells in ankylosing spondylitis (dated by TCRdb to about 2017). In the study overall: The study set out to find disease-linked TCR variants by profiling T cell receptor beta repertoires in ankylosing spondylitis patients and healthy donors. Samples of peripheral blood were taken, and for ankylosing spondylitis patients, synovial fluid was collected as well. The whole study cohort included 108 healthy donors and 25 ankylosing spondylitis patients. Beyond this particular receptor, the publication reports: In peripheral blood, the disease-linked clones were found at relatively low frequencies and had a CD8+ phenotype. A TCR beta motif made up of 7 to 9 highly homologous amino acid variants appeared to be characteristic of blood from ankylosing spondylitis patients. The disease-linked clones were reported to be significantly enriched in matched synovial fluid samples from ankylosing spondylitis patients. Some TCR beta motif variants had previously been reported in synovial fluid and blood of reactive arthritis patients, which suggested common disease-initiation mechanisms.

Sequencing relied on an Illumina HiSeq 2500. Quantitative 5'-RACE with molecular barcodes was the method used to prepare the TCR beta libraries. The study's processing was this. To identify disease-linked TCR variants, a new computational method was used, one built on a probabilistic model of VDJ rearrangement. The raw public data were reprocessed by TCRdb itself: fastp quality trimming at Q25, MiXCR clonotype calling, in-frame beta chains only. CDR3 protein duplicates are merged, each entry listing the most common genes and DNA. TCRdb assigned the V and J calls; the authors' analysis was not used. The sample profile shows more than 650,000 distinct CDR3 sequences; around 11% of them were found once. Clones ranked in the top ten supply 0.51% of the sample.

The sequenced sample was blood, either unsorted or a sorted T cell fraction (not recorded which). The chain links TRBV6-5 with TRBJ2-1; there is no confident call for the D gene. This TCR was recovered from a male donor with ankylosing spondylitis. The CDR3 reads CASSYRRARNEQFF. In nucleotides, the sequence is TGTGCCAGCAGTTACAGAAGGGCTCGCAATGAGCAGTTCTTC.